This entry lists 6 T cell receptor beta chains sequenced from one sample in a study of read filtering for tumor transcriptome and immune sequencing. Molecular barcoded adaptors covering alpha/delta and beta/gamma chains were used on approximately 400 ng RNA. TCRdb reanalysed the reads using MiXCR and keeps one entry per CDR3 protein. The sample has tens of thousands of distinct CDR3 sequences; 14% are singletons. Source material: a population of CD138-negative cells sorted from bone marrow. The receptor set was obtained from a donor older than 35 with multiple myeloma.

Concerning this clonotype itself: At one of its ends the junction is not consistent with the germline gene, which may arise from a read error. The chain combines TRBV6-1 with TRBJ2-2, with D possibly TRBD1 on 6 matching bases. The CDR3 has 16 amino acids. Germline CDR1 is MNHNS and CDR2 is SASEGT. This CDR3 reads CVSSKVGAPPTGELFF. CDR3 bases: TGTGTCAGCAGTAAAGTGGGGGCGCCGCCCACCGGGGAGCTGTTTTTT.

This clonotype has more than one count but fewer than ten. This rearrangement joins TRBV28 to TRBJ2-5, with D tentatively TRBD1 or TRBD2 (5 bases each). From germline, CDR1 is MDHEN and CDR2 SYDVKM. CDR3 length: 13 amino acids. V dropped 2 bases and J dropped 4 bases, with 8 bases sitting between them. The CDR3 DNA is TGTGCCAGCAGTTTAGATGGGGGAGAGACCCAGTACTTC. It codes for CASSLDGGETQYF.

This clonotype rates as medium-sized (0.01 to 0.1%). V and J are TRBV28 and TRBJ1-1; D is uncertain. With 2 bases removed from V and 0 bases from J, the gap between germline ends came to 4 bases. CDR1 is MDHEN and CDR2 is SYDVKM in the germline V gene. The length of the CDR3 is 13 residues. DNA of the CDR3: TGTGCCAGCAGTTTACAGGTGAACACTGAAGCTTTCTTT. Translating gives CASSLQVNTEAFF.

In the case of this clonotype: This may be a read error: a much more frequent sequence differs by one nucleotide. This chain links TRBV7-3 with TRBJ2-2; D may be TRBD1 (6 bases). The CDR3 is made up of 16 amino acids. Germline CDR1 and CDR2: SGHTA and FQGTGA. CDR3 residues: CAGSPLAQGTTGELFF. CDR3 DNA: TGTGCCGGCAGCCCCCTCGCACAGGGAACTACCGGGGAGCTGTTTTTT. Variable domain in full (rest from reference TRBV7-3 and TRBJ2-2): GAGVSQTPSNKVTEKGKYVELRCDPISGHTALYWYRQSLGQGPEFLIYFQGTGAADDSGLPNDRFFAVRPEGSVSTLKIQRTERGDSAVYLCAGSPLAQGTTGELFFGEGSRLTVL.

The rearrangement uses TRBV30 and TRBJ1-2; D gene unclear. Germline-derived CDR1 and CDR2 are GTSNPN and SVGIG (reference sequence). CDR3 length: 13 residues. Trimming left V 3 bases short and J 4 bases short, with 12 bases between. The CDR3 DNA reads as TGTGCCTGGAGCAGGCAGGCTTTCTATGGCTACACCTTC. This gives the protein CAWSRQAFYGYTF.

This clonotype was observed many times. V gene TRBV20-1 combines with J gene TRBJ2-3, with 10 bases lining up with TRBD2. CDR1 DFQATT and CDR2 SNEGSKA come from the germline V gene (reference sequence). The CDR3 runs to 15 residues. J gave up 4 bases and V 6 bases, and 10 bases lay outside the gene matches. CDR3 nucleotides: TGCAGTGCCCATCCTAGCGGGGGAAGTTCAGATACGCAGTATTTT. Protein sequence: CSAHPSGGSSDTQYF.